This T cell receptor beta chain was documented in a study of blood T cell repertoires in COVID-19. As for the study in general: Sample material is recorded as cDNA or gDNA derived from T cells, B-cell-depleted T cells, or PBMCs.

The CDR3 spans 13 residues. The germline V gene encodes CDR1 SNHLY and CDR2 FYNNEI. J gave up 1 base and V 6 bases, and 1 base lay outside the gene matches. A remark on this clone: Other DNA sequences from this sample encode an identical CDR3 as well.

How the authors handled the data: Cell counts per sample came from amplifying reference gene primers. Sequenced by immunoSEQ multiplex PCR; TCRdb stores in-frame clones only, minus some. For V, J and clone size, that table is used; D and trimming come from the DNA. The table has 120,000 or so clones, about 87% seen once; the top ten hold roughly 30%. Material: peripheral blood. This sequence was found in a woman aged 70-85 years with acute or convalescent COVID-19. The gene calls are TRBV2 and TRBJ1-1; 8 nucleotides agree with TRBD1. The CDR3 DNA reads as TGTGCCAGCAGCGGACAGGGGAACACTGAAGCTTTCTTT. This sequence encodes CASSGQGNTEAFF.